The clone carrying this TCR beta chain was observed at least ten times. Its antigen is as yet unknown. Time point in this sample: newly diagnosed GD, antithyroid drugs for less than 3 months. Construction of the TCR library relied on RNA isolated from PBMCs. Building the TCR beta libraries relied on iRepertoire HTBI primers, and CDR3 regions underwent Arm-PCR. TCRdb reprocessed the multiplex PCR reads via MiXCR and lists one record per CDR3 protein. The profile shows approximately 440,000 distinct CDR3 sequences, roughly 16% of them singletons. These data belong to a study of regulatory T cells in long-lasting Graves disease. Study conclusions and caveats: The study found TRBV28, TRBJ1-2 and TRBJ2-5 favored in persistent disease.

Per germline, CDR1 SQVTM and CDR2 ANQGSEA. The length of the CDR3 is 12 residues. Deletions cut 6 bases from V and 8 bases from J, with 14 bases between. Separately, the same data were catalogued under a study of T cells in Graves' hyperthyroidism and ophthalmopathy. From that study: Appearing also in blood were most of the thyroid clonotypes expanded above 0.001.

The gene calls are TRBV29-1 and TRBJ2-1; a possible D gene is TRBD1 (5 bases). Source: peripheral blood mononuclear cells (PBMCs), taken at new diagnosis, from a patient treated with antithyroid drugs. This TCR came from a man aged 40-50 years with Graves disease. In nucleotides, the CDR3 is TGCAGCGTCGTTCAAGGGGTGGATGAGCAGTTCTTC. Translating it yields CSVVQGVDEQFF.